These T cell receptor beta chains were read from a single sample in a study of blood T cell repertoires in COVID-19. Repertoires were generated with immunoSEQ multiplex PCR, while TCRdb's copy carries only in-frame clones and drops some. The sample lists 300,000 to 350,000 clones; around nine tenths were seen once. The sequencing sample was made of peripheral blood. The receptors originated from a woman in her fifties or sixties with COVID-19, enrolled during active disease. The conserved cysteine and the conserved F or W are not part of the CDR3 here.

j_call: TRBJ1-6
v_call: TRBV7-8
cdr3_length: 13
cdr3_aa: ASSGTGSTNSPLH

j_call: TRBJ1-5
v_call: TRBV30
cdr3_length: 12
cdr3_aa: AWSVQGGDQPQH

j_call: TRBJ1-2
v_call: TRBV7-9
cdr3_length: 12
cdr3_aa: ASSLVRLPYGYT

j_call: TRBJ2-5
v_call: TRBV6-5
cdr3_length: 10
cdr3_aa: ASSSFRETQY

j_call: TRBJ1-1
v_call: TRBV28
cdr3_length: 12
cdr3_aa: ASSLPGGNTEAF

j_call: TRBJ1-4
v_call: TRBV15
cdr3_length: 14
cdr3_aa: ATSRGLGGANEKLF

j_call: TRBJ1-4
v_call: TRBV25-1
cdr3_length: 13
cdr3_aa: ASSDQDRALEKLF

j_call: TRBJ1-1
v_call: TRBV28
cdr3_length: 11
cdr3_aa: ASSFKSLTEAF

j_call: TRBJ1-5
v_call: TRBV27
cdr3_length: 12
cdr3_aa: ASSFRQGRQPQH

j_call: TRBJ2-3
v_call: TRBV9
cdr3_length: 14
cdr3_aa: ASSVSTGQSTDTQY

j_call: TRBJ2-5
v_call: TRBV29-1
cdr3_length: 13
cdr3_aa: SAGPAQVWSETQY

j_call: TRBJ2-4
v_call: TRBV4-2
cdr3_length: 13
cdr3_aa: ASSQDFRTRNIQY

j_call: TRBJ2-3
v_call: TRBV6-5
cdr3_length: 10
cdr3_aa: ASGTGLAGLY

j_call: TRBJ1-1
v_call: TRBV15
cdr3_length: 11
cdr3_aa: ATSRDPAGPVG

j_call: TRBJ1-2
v_call: TRBV6-1
cdr3_length: 18
cdr3_aa: ASSEVGSSTGTLTNYGYT

j_call: TRBJ1-6
v_call: TRBV25-1
cdr3_length: 14
cdr3_aa: ASSEAGSSYNSPLH

j_call: TRBJ1-6
v_call: TRBV28
cdr3_length: 13
cdr3_aa: ASSEGGSYNSPLH

j_call: TRBJ2-7
v_call: TRBV6-5
cdr3_length: 13
cdr3_aa: ASTERGFSNYEQY

j_call: TRBJ1-2
v_call: TRBV7-9
cdr3_length: 11
cdr3_aa: AGHGLPGVGYT

j_call: TRBJ2-7
v_call: TRBV24-1
cdr3_length: 10
cdr3_aa: ATSDSIGVQY

j_call: TRBJ1-6
v_call: TRBV18
cdr3_length: 13
cdr3_aa: ASSPPGHINSPLH

j_call: TRBJ1-5
v_call: TRBV19
cdr3_length: 11
cdr3_aa: ASSNFQNQPQH

j_call: TRBJ1-1
v_call: TRBV7-3
cdr3_length: 11
cdr3_aa: ASSLGQRTEAF

j_call: TRBJ1-1
v_call: TRBV29-1
cdr3_length: 11
cdr3_aa: SGEGVTNTEAF

j_call: TRBJ1-2
v_call: TRBV6-5
cdr3_length: 13
cdr3_aa: ASSSPPTGAYGYT

j_call: TRBJ2-7
v_call: TRBV5-1
cdr3_length: 13
cdr3_aa: ASSFQPGIAYEQY

j_call: TRBJ2-3
v_call: TRBV4-2
cdr3_length: 16
cdr3_aa: ASSQNPPGPGGTDTQY

j_call: TRBJ2-7
v_call: TRBV11-2
cdr3_length: 12
cdr3_aa: ASSLGTGPYEQY

j_call: TRBJ1-5
v_call: TRBV7-9
cdr3_length: 14
cdr3_aa: ASSYHRGGVHQPQH

j_call: TRBJ1-1
v_call: TRBV10-3
cdr3_length: 11
cdr3_aa: AIKGRVNTEAF

j_call: TRBJ2-5
v_call: TRBV6-5
cdr3_length: 14
cdr3_aa: ASSYSSRGVKETQY

j_call: TRBJ1-2
v_call: TRBV27
cdr3_length: 12
cdr3_aa: ASSSLTAGYGYT

j_call: TRBJ1-2
v_call: TRBV5-1
cdr3_length: 12
cdr3_aa: ASSPQGRSYGYT

j_call: TRBJ1-2
v_call: TRBV7-2
cdr3_length: 16
cdr3_aa: ASSLEVSQGLPFYGYT

j_call: TRBJ2-3
v_call: TRBV6-2/TRBV6-3
cdr3_length: 12
cdr3_aa: ASRPGGATDTQY

j_call: TRBJ1-2
v_call: TRBV19
cdr3_length: 12
cdr3_aa: ASSLRGTVYGYT

j_call: TRBJ2-2
v_call: TRBV19
cdr3_length: 13
cdr3_aa: ASKQTALSTGELF

j_call: TRBJ1-5
v_call: TRBV2
cdr3_length: 13
cdr3_aa: ASLPGQVGNQPQH

j_call: TRBJ1-3
v_call: TRBV11-3
cdr3_length: 11
cdr3_aa: ASRVRPGNTIY

j_call: TRBJ2-7
v_call: TRBV4-1
cdr3_length: 16
cdr3_aa: ASSLPPSGTMGSYEQY

j_call: TRBJ2-3
v_call: TRBV5-1
cdr3_length: 14
cdr3_aa: ASSSLAGGSTDTQY

j_call: TRBJ2-1
v_call: TRBV19
cdr3_length: 14
cdr3_aa: ASSRLREASYNEQF

j_call: TRBJ1-1
v_call: TRBV5-1
cdr3_length: 13
cdr3_aa: ASSRQVTGNTEAF

j_call: TRBJ1-2
v_call: TRBV28
cdr3_length: 9
cdr3_aa: ASSHTYGYT

j_call: TRBJ2-7
v_call: TRBV7-9
cdr3_length: 12
cdr3_aa: ASSFSRQGYEQY

j_call: TRBJ2-5
v_call: TRBV12-2
cdr3_length: 13
cdr3_aa: ASRLGGSWQETQY

j_call: TRBJ1-1
v_call: TRBV11-2
cdr3_length: 10
cdr3_aa: ASSPSGTEAF

j_call: TRBJ2-5
v_call: TRBV10-2
cdr3_length: 14
cdr3_aa: ASSESPAGGRKTQY

j_call: TRBJ2-1
v_call: TRBV25-1
cdr3_length: 12
cdr3_aa: ASSEASGGGEQF

j_call: TRBJ2-2
v_call: TRBV5-6
cdr3_length: 13
cdr3_aa: ASSLMTHGTGELF

j_call: TRBJ1-2
v_call: TRBV7-3
cdr3_length: 13
cdr3_aa: ASSPQSGPSYGYT

j_call: TRBJ1-1
v_call: TRBV7-9
cdr3_length: 10
cdr3_aa: ASSSGQSEAF

j_call: TRBJ2-3
v_call: TRBV6-5
cdr3_length: 13
cdr3_aa: ASMGLAGAEDTQY

j_call: TRBJ2-7
v_call: TRBV19
cdr3_length: 11
cdr3_aa: ASKPGQGYEQY

j_call: TRBJ1-6
v_call: TRBV28
cdr3_length: 13
cdr3_aa: ASTYGVKRSSPLH